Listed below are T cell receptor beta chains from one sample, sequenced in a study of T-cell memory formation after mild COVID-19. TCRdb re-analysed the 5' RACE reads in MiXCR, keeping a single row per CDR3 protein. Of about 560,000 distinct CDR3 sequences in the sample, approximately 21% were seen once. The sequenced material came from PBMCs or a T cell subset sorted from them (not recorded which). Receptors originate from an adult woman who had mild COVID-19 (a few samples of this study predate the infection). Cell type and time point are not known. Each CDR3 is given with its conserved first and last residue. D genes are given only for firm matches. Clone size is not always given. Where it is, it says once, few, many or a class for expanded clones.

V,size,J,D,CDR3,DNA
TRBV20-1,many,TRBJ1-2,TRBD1,CSALGQNNYGYTF,TGCAGTGCCCTGGGACAGAATAACTATGGCTACACCTTC
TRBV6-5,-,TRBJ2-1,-,CASSGGAEYNEQFF,TGTGCCAGCAGTGGGGGGGCGGAGTACAATGAGCAGTTCTTC
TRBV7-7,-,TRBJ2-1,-,CASSLNHRALYNEQFF,TGTGCCAGCAGCCTAAATCACAGGGCTCTCTACAATGAGCAGTTCTTC
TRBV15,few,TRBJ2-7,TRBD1,CATSRDPGQGAYEQYF,TGTGCCACCAGCAGAGATCCAGGACAGGGGGCATACGAGCAGTACTTC
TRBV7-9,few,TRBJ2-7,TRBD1,CASSSTGTGLSSYEQYF,TGTGCCAGCAGCTCTACCGGGACAGGGTTAAGCTCCTACGAGCAGTACTTC
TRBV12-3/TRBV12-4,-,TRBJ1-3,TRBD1,CASRGQGAGNTIYF,TGTGCCAGCAGGGGACAGGGGGCTGGAAACACCATATATTTT
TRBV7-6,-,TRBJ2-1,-,CASSLGQRYSYNEQFF,TGTGCCAGCAGCTTAGGACAGCGGTACTCCTACAATGAGCAGTTCTTC
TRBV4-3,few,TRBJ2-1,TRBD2,CASSQDIAGGGDEQFF,TGCGCCAGCAGCCAAGATATAGCGGGAGGCGGAGATGAGCAGTTCTTC
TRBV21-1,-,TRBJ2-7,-,CASSILDRGATYEQYF,TGTGCCAGCAGCATCCTGGACAGGGGAGCCACCTACGAGCAGTACTTC
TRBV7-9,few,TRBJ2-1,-,CASSGRDPEAVNEQFF,TGTGCCAGCAGCGGTCGGGACCCCGAGGCGGTCAATGAGCAGTTCTTC
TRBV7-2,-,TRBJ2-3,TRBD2,CASSLAWGGPTDTQYF,TGTGCCAGCAGCTTAGCTTGGGGGGGACCCACAGATACGCAGTATTTT
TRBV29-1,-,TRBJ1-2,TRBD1,CSVGSGQPNYGYTF,TGCAGCGTCGGTTCGGGACAGCCCAACTATGGCTACACCTTC
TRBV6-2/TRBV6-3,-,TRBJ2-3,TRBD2,CASSSGLAVSTDTQYF,TGTGCCAGCAGTTCCGGACTAGCGGTTAGCACAGATACGCAGTATTTT
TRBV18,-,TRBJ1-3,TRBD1,CASSGDRATLKDSGNTIYF,TGTGCCAGCTCGGGCGACAGGGCCACCCTCAAAGACTCTGGAAACACCATATATTTT
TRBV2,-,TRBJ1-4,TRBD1,CAGQKTGHEEKLFF,TGTGCCGGACAAAAGACAGGGCATGAAGAAAAACTGTTTTTT
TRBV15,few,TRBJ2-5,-,CATSRVPEIQETQYF,TGTGCCACCAGCAGAGTACCCGAGATCCAAGAGACCCAGTACTTC
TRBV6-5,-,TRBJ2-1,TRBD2,CASTKLAGGPRSDEQFF,TGTGCCAGCACTAAACTAGCGGGGGGGCCGAGGAGTGATGAGCAGTTCTTC
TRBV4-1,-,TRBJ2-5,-,CASSPTGRETQYF,TGCGCCAGCAGCCCCACAGGCCGTGAGACCCAGTACTTC
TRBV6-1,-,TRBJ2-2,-,CATQYYRPGTGELFF,TGTGCCACGCAATACTATAGACCGGGCACCGGGGAGCTGTTTTTT
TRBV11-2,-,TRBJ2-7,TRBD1,CASSKVPGQFAYEQYF,TGTGCCAGCAGCAAAGTCCCGGGACAGTTCGCCTACGAGCAGTACTTC
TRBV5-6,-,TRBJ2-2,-,CASSLGYGDTGELFF,TGTGCCAGCAGCTTGGGATACGGGGACACCGGGGAGCTGTTTTTT
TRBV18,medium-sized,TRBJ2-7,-,CASSRGDSSYEQYF,TGTGCCAGCAGCCGGGGGGACAGCTCCTACGAGCAGTACTTC
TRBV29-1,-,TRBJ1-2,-,CSARKGTYGYTF,TGCAGCGCCCGAAAGGGAACCTATGGCTACACCTTC
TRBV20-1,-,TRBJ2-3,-,CSARSGPTTDTQYF,TGCAGTGCTAGGTCAGGCCCTACAACAGATACGCAGTATTTT
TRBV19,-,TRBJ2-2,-,CASSILATGELFF,TGTGCCAGTAGTATCCTGGCGACCGGGGAGCTGTTTTTT
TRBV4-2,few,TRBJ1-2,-,CASSAQTALYGYTF,TGTGCCAGCAGCGCACAGACTGCTCTCTATGGCTACACCTTC
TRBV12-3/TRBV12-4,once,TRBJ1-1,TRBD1,CASSLTGTGEAFF,TGTGCCAGCAGTTTAACCGGGACAGGGGAAGCTTTCTTT
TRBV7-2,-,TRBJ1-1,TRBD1,CASSPYRQGTEAFF,TGTGCCAGCAGCCCATACCGACAGGGCACTGAAGCTTTCTTT
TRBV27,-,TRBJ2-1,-,CASSFISHEQFF,TGTGCCAGCAGTTTTATTAGCCATGAGCAGTTCTTC
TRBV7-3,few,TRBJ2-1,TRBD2,CASSTSGLSYNEQFF,TGTGCCAGCAGCACTAGCGGGCTCTCCTACAATGAGCAGTTCTTC
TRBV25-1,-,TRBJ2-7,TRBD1,CASSSGGREQYF,TGTGCCAGCAGCTCAGGGGGTCGCGAGCAGTACTTC
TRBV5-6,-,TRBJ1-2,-,CASSLERNPYGYTF,TGTGCCAGCAGCTTGGAGAGGAACCCCTATGGCTACACCTTC
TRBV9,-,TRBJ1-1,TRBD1,CASSVAQGGTEAFF,TGTGCCAGCAGCGTAGCCCAGGGGGGCACTGAAGCTTTCTTT
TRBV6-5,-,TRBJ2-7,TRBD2,CSSRRGGYEQYF,TGTTCCAGCAGGCGGGGGGGCTACGAGCAGTACTTC
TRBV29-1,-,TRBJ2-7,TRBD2,CSVEDIGRGYEQYF,TGCAGCGTTGAAGATATCGGGAGGGGGTACGAGCAGTACTTC
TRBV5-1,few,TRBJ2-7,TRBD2,CASSLRSAGGPSYEQYF,TGCGCCAGCAGCTTGCGTTCGGCGGGAGGGCCGTCCTACGAGCAGTACTTC
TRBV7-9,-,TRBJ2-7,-,CASSSAPGLSAYEQYF,TGTGCCAGCAGCTCCGCTCCGGGACTTTCTGCCTACGAGCAGTACTTC
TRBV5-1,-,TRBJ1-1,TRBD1,CATATGWGMNTEAFF,TGCGCCACCGCGACAGGGTGGGGCATGAACACTGAAGCTTTCTTT
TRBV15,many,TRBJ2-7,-,CATSRDRSYEQYF,TGTGCCACCAGCAGAGACAGATCCTACGAGCAGTACTTC
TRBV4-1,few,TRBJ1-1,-,CASSPNRVKNTEAFF,TGCGCCAGCAGCCCTAACAGGGTTAAGAACACTGAAGCTTTCTTT
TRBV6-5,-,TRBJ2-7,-,CASSNLGAEQYF,TGTGCCAGCAGTAACCTGGGTGCCGAGCAGTACTTC
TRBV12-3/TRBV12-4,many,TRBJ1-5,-,CASSLARDQPQHF,TGTGCCAGCAGTTTAGCCCGGGACCAGCCCCAGCATTTT
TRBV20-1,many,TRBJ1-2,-,CSARGGPSNYGYTF,TGCAGTGCTAGGGGGGGCCCTTCTAACTATGGCTACACCTTC
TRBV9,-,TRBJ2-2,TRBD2,CASSVALSGGAGGELFF,TGTGCCAGCAGCGTAGCCCTCAGCGGGGGGGCTGGCGGGGAGCTGTTTTTT
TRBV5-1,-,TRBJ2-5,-,CASSLQRGPRETQYF,TGCGCCAGCAGCTTGCAACGGGGGCCTAGAGAGACCCAGTACTTC
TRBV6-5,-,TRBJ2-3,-,CASSYEQTTDTQYF,TGTGCCAGCAGTTACGAACAGACTACAGATACGCAGTATTTT
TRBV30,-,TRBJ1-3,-,CAWSKTGNPIGIYF,TGTGCCTGGAGTAAGACCGGGAACCCAATCGGCATATATTTT